The 18 T cell receptor beta chains listed next were all sequenced from one sample in a study of blood T cell repertoires in COVID-19. Assay used: immunoSEQ multiplex PCR; TCRdb lists only in-frame clones, some missing. The sample lists about 300,000 clones, around 83% occurring once. Sequenced sample: peripheral blood. Source of these receptors: a woman between 50 and 59 years old with acute or convalescent COVID-19.

The chain's CDR3 is CASSSFLGLNTEAFF. CDR3 bases: TGTGCCAGCAGTTCTTTTCTGGGGCTGAACACTGAAGCTTTCTTT. V usage is TRBV6-2 or TRBV6-3 and J usage is TRBJ1-1; possible D gene TRBD1, 5 bases. CDR1 MNHEY and CDR2 SVGEGT come from the germline V gene. The CDR3 has 15 amino acids. Trimming removed 4 bases from V and 0 bases from J, with 12 bases in between.

V is TRBV5-5 and J is TRBJ2-5, with 10 nucleotides matching TRBD1. Germline CDR1 SGHKS, CDR2 YYEKEE (reference sequence). Trimming removed 0 bases from V and 1 base from J; junction bases left unmatched: 3. The CDR3 runs 16 residues. Written as DNA, the CDR3 is TGTGCCAGCAGCTTGGGACAGGGGGCTAGCCAAGAGACCCAGTACTTC. This sequence encodes CASSLGQGASQETQYF.

The chain has TRBV5-1 and TRBJ2-1; TRBD2 aligns across 10 bases. After removal of 4 bases from V and 7 bases from J, the junction contained 5 bases not matched to a gene. CDR1 is SGHRS, CDR2 YFSETQ, per germline. This CDR3 is 14 amino acids long. The CDR3 loop reads CASSEGLAKNEQFF. The CDR3 bases are TGCGCCAGCAGCGAGGGACTAGCGAAGAATGAGCAGTTCTTC.

The chain carries TRBV29-1 and TRBJ2-5; D not resolved. Germline values: CDR1 SQVTM, CDR2 ANQGSEA. V was pared by 7 bases and J by 5 bases, with 17 bases between. CDR3 length: 13 residues. CDR3 sequence reads: CSAAPRGLETQYF. The CDR3 coding sequence is TGCAGCGCCGCCCCGAGAGGTTTGGAGACCCAGTACTTC. The full variable domain, its missing parts supplied by reference TRBV29-1 and TRBJ2-5, is SAVISQKPSRDICQRGTSLTIQCQVDSQVTMMFWYRQQPGQSLTLIATANQGSEATYESGFVIDKFPISRPNLTFSTLTVSNMSPEDSSIYLCSAAPRGLETQYFGPGTRLLVL.

The genes are TRBV7-2 and TRBJ1-2; D perhaps matches TRBD1 (5 bases). The germline V gene encodes CDR1 SGHTA and CDR2 FQGNSA. The CDR3 contains 13 residues. Deletions cut 6 bases from V and 7 bases from J, with 15 bases between. This CDR3 is CASSQGVLVGYTF. DNA of the CDR3: TGTGCCAGCAGTCAAGGGGTTTTAGTTGGCTACACCTTC. The whole variable domain, filled in from reference TRBV7-2 and TRBJ1-2, reads GAGVSQSPSNKVTEKGKDVELRCDPISGHTALYWYRQSLGQGLEFLIYFQGNSAPDKSGLPSDRFSAERTGGSVSTLTIQRTQQEDSAVYLCASSQGVLVGYTFGSGTRLTVV.

CDR3 nucleotides: TGTGCCAGCAGGGACTCGCGGGGGGGCCTTAAGACCCAGTACTTC. As protein: CASRDSRGGLKTQYF. The gene calls are TRBV5-6 and TRBJ2-5; 9 nucleotides line up with TRBD2. Trimming removed 5 bases from V and 6 bases from J; junction bases left unmatched: 11. The CDR3 is made up of 15 amino acids. In germline, CDR1 is SGHDT, CDR2 YYEEEE.

This chain connects TRBV6-5 to TRBJ1-4; TRBD1 might be the D (5 bases). Trimming took off 5 bases at V and 7 bases at J, with 17 bases between the two ends. This CDR3 region has 15 residues. CDR1 and CDR2 (germline): MNHEY, SVGAGI. The chain's CDR3 is CASSPLDTSIEKLFF. The CDR3 coding sequence is TGTGCCAGCAGTCCCTTGGACACTTCGATTGAAAAACTGTTTTTT.

This clone was seen a single time. The chain couples TRBV15 to TRBJ1-1, with a possible D match to TRBD1 (5 bases). Trimming stripped 1 base from V and 4 bases from J, with 13 bases between. The CDR3 is 15 residues long. Germline V lookup: CDR1 LNHNV, CDR2 YYDKDF (reference sequence). The CDR3 bases are TGTGCCACCAGCAGAGTCCGGCAGGGCGTCACTGAAGCTTTCTTT. Translating it yields CATSRVRQGVTEAFF.

This clone was recorded only once. V usage is TRBV27 and J usage is TRBJ2-5, with a tentative D call TRBD2 (5 bases). The CDR3 runs to 11 residues. Germline-derived CDR1 and CDR2 are MNHEY and SMNVEV (reference sequence). The V and J ends lost 6 bases and 7 bases respectively, with 9 bases between them. This chain's CDR3 is CASRLSGTQYF. CDR3 DNA: TGTGCCAGCAGACTCAGCGGGACCCAGTACTTC.

For this clone: Different DNA sequences within this sample yield the same CDR3. The J gene is TRBJ2-1, the V gene TRBV3-1 (or the pseudogene TRBV3-2), with TRBD2 identical over 8 bases. With 4 bases clipped from V and 0 bases from J, the junction kept 2 bases outside the gene matches. Germline lookup yields CDR1 LGHDT and CDR2 YNNKEL (reference sequence). CDR3 size: 15 residues. The CDR3 DNA reads TGTGCCAGCAGCCCGAGCGGGAGCTCCTACAATGAGCAGTTCTTC. As protein: CASSPSGSSYNEQFF.

The chain carries TRBV11-2 and TRBJ2-7; TRBD2 agrees at 7 bases. Looked up from germline, CDR1 is SGHAT and CDR2 is FQNNGV. There are 14 residues in the CDR3. V shed 3 bases, J shed 2 bases, and the junction held 4 bases outside the gene matches. For the CDR3, the DNA is TGTGCCAGCAGCTTGAGCAGCGGGGCCTACGAGCAGTACTTC. This gives the protein CASSLSSGAYEQYF.

This clone occurred a few times. The chain links TRBV9 to TRBJ1-5; D is perhaps TRBD1 (6 bases). This CDR3 contains 15 residues. From germline, CDR1 is SGDLS and CDR2 YYNGEE. V lost 4 bases to trimming and J lost 4 bases, with 15 bases between them. In DNA, the CDR3 is TGTGCCAGCAGCCCCTCGAGTGGGACAAATCAGCCCCAGCATTTT. Translating it yields CASSPSSGTNQPQHF. The full variable domain, rest sourced from reference TRBV9 and TRBJ1-5, is DSGVTQTPKHLITATGQRVTLRCSPRSGDLSVYWYQQSLDQGLQFLIQYYNGEERAKGNILERFSAQQFPDLHSELNLSSLELGDSALYFCASSPSSGTNQPQHFGDGTRLSIL.

V gene TRBV12-5 combines with J gene TRBJ2-5; D remains unclear. Germline V lookup: CDR1 LGHNT, CDR2 FRNRAP. This CDR3 contains 14 residues. Trimming removed 1 base at V and 1 base at J, with 7 bases between. The DNA for the CDR3 is TGTGCTAGTGGTTTGGGACGGGTCCAAGAGACCCAGTACTTC. It translates to CASGLGRVQETQYF.

This clone came up once. The V call is TRBV20-1, the J call TRBJ1-2; perhaps TRBD1 as D (6 bases). V shed 6 bases and J shed 6 bases, with 8 bases lying between them. This CDR3 is built from 10 residues. Germline lookup yields CDR1 DFQATT and CDR2 SNEGSKA (reference sequence). CDR3 protein: CSAGADGYTF. The CDR3 DNA is TGCAGTGCGGGGGCGGATGGCTACACCTTC.

This clone was counted once. J is TRBJ2-7 and V is TRBV29-1; D unresolved. CDR3 length: 12 amino acids. CDR1 is SQVTM, CDR2 ANQGSEA, per germline. V was cut by 4 bases and J by 2 bases, with 9 bases left in between. The CDR3 loop reads CSVVDGAYEQYV. In DNA form, the CDR3 reads TGCAGCGTTGTCGACGGAGCCTACGAGCAGTACGTC.

The chain links TRBV6-6 to TRBJ2-3; possible D gene TRBD1, 6 bases. Deletions cut 4 bases from V and 2 bases from J, with 7 bases between. Looked up from germline, CDR1 is MNHNY and CDR2 is SVGAGI (reference sequence). The CDR3 totals 13 residues. CDR3 amino acids: CASSWGLTDTQYF. For the CDR3, the DNA is TGTGCCAGCAGTTGGGGGCTCACAGATACGCAGTATTTT.

The chain employs TRBV18 and TRBJ1-1; the D is unclear. There are 13 residues in the CDR3. Germline V lookup: CDR1 KGHSH, CDR2 LQKENI. V was trimmed by 6 bases and J by 10 bases, leaving 18 bases between them. CDR3 protein: CASSPGNEVRAFF. As DNA, the CDR3 is TGTGCCAGCTCCCCCGGGAATGAGGTGCGAGCTTTCTTT.

The V and J genes are TRBV6-2 or TRBV6-3 and TRBJ2-2; D possibly corresponds to TRBD1 (6 bases). CDR1 and CDR2 from the germline V gene are MNHEY and SVGEGT. V gave up 2 bases and J gave up 11 bases, with 12 bases separating them. The CDR3 length is 13 residues. The CDR3 is CASSYVGAAELFF. As DNA, the CDR3 is TGTGCCAGCAGTTACGTGGGGGCGGCTGAGCTGTTTTTT.